This T cell receptor (beta chain) is from a study of T cells expressing NK-cell markers. Whole-study context: From sorted CD3+CD56+NKG2C+, CD3+CD56+NKG2C- and CD3+CD56-NKG2C+ T cells came the TCR beta repertoires. Just one sequenced donor of eight was HCMV-seronegative, while seven were seropositive.

Study-level results: Leadership of the CD3+CD56-NKG2C+ fraction also belonged to these clonotypes in several donors.

On this clonotype itself: The target antigen is unknown.

TCRdb reprocessed the 5' RACE reads and reports one entry per CDR3 protein, with no DNA. This sample contains approximately 420,000 distinct CDR3 sequences. What was sequenced was blood T cells: a sorted CD56 or NKG2C T cell subset, CD4+ or CD8+ T cells, or bulk PBMC T cells (not recorded which). The sequence came from a woman aged 45-65 years in good health.

The CDR3 loop reads CASSTRPGAGELFF. This rearrangement joins TRBV12-3 or TRBV12-4 to TRBJ2-2; the D call from TCRdb, TRBD1, cannot be confirmed without DNA. There are 14 residues in the CDR3.